Listed below are T cell receptor beta chains from one sample, sequenced in a study of blood T cell repertoires in COVID-19. Assay used: immunoSEQ multiplex PCR; TCRdb lists only in-frame clones, some missing. Of some 290,000 clones in the sample, approximately 81% were seen once. The sequenced material came from peripheral blood. These receptors all come from a woman aged 55-69 years with active or convalescent COVID-19. Each CDR3 is given with its conserved first and last residue. A D gene is named only where the DNA matches it firmly. Clone size is stated in some rows and not others, as once, few, many or a class when expanded.

V gene	clone size	D gene	J gene	CDR3 protein	CDR3 DNA
TRBV10-1	-	TRBD2	TRBJ2-3	CASSTRLAGFRDTQYF	TGCGCCAGCAGTACCCGACTAGCGGGGTTTAGAGATACGCAGTATTTT
TRBV7-2	-	TRBD2	TRBJ2-3	CASSLVSRLAGAPTDTQYF	TGTGCCAGCAGCTTAGTCTCGCGACTAGCGGGGGCACCCACAGATACGCAGTATTTT
TRBV15	-	TRBD1	TRBJ2-7	CATSRTGATYEQYF	TGTGCCACCAGCAGGACAGGGGCTACCTACGAGCAGTACTTC
TRBV5-4	few	-	TRBJ1-6	CASSLGTLGSPLHF	TGTGCCAGCAGCTTGGGGACATTAGGATCACCCCTCCACTTT
TRBV7-2	-	TRBD2	TRBJ2-3	CASSLWSGTSTDTQYF	TGTGCCAGCAGCTTATGGAGCGGGACTAGCACAGATACGCAGTATTTT
TRBV27	-	TRBD2	TRBJ2-7	CASSLAGRRSSYEQYF	TGTGCCAGCAGTCTAGCGGGACGCAGGAGCTCCTACGAGCAGTACTTC
TRBV15	-	TRBD2	TRBJ2-5	CATSVSLAGGEETQYF	TGTGCCACCAGCGTTTCACTAGCGGGGGGTGAGGAGACCCAGTACTTC
TRBV28	-	-	TRBJ1-2	CASSAYPEGLDYGYTF	TGTGCCAGCAGTGCCTATCCGGAGGGGCTAGACTATGGCTACACCTTC
TRBV7-3	-	TRBD1	TRBJ1-2	CASSLNPGGYGYTF	TGTGCCAGCAGCTTAAATCCAGGGGGCTATGGCTACACCTTC
TRBV7-9	-	TRBD1	TRBJ1-5	CASGQGGYQPQHF	TGTGCCAGCGGACAGGGAGGTTATCAGCCCCAGCATTTT
TRBV7-9	-	-	TRBJ2-7	CASSLDTIDEQYF	TGTGCCAGCAGCTTAGACACGATCGACGAGCAGTACTTC
TRBV7-3	-	-	TRBJ2-3	CASSLGLREVDTQYF	TGTGCCAGCAGCTTAGGTTTGAGGGAAGTAGATACGCAGTATTTT
TRBV7-9	-	-	TRBJ1-6	CASSGYRDRNSPLHF	TGTGCCAGCAGCGGATACAGGGATCGGAATTCACCCCTCCACTTT
TRBV7-3	-	TRBD2	TRBJ2-3	CASAASGGFGTDTQYF	TGTGCCAGCGCGGCTAGCGGGGGGTTTGGCACAGATACGCAGTATTTT
TRBV6-1	-	-	TRBJ2-7	CASSEGRPYEQYF	TGTGCCAGCAGTGAGGGCCGGCCCTACGAGCAGTACTTC
TRBV6-1	-	-	TRBJ1-1	CASSESHSDPRTFF	TGTGCCAGCAGTGAAAGTCATAGCGACCCAAGAACTTTCTTT
TRBV6-6	-	TRBD2	TRBJ2-5	CASSYKRGNQETQYF	TGTGCCAGCAGTTATAAGCGGGGGAACCAAGAGACCCAGTACTTC
TRBV6-2/TRBV6-3	many	TRBD2	TRBJ2-2	CASTPSSGGMTGELFF	TGTGCCAGCACCCCCTCTAGCGGGGGGATGACCGGGGAGCTGTTTTTT
TRBV7-8	-	-	TRBJ1-2	CASSTQGGANYGYTF	TGTGCCAGCAGCACCCAAGGCGGAGCTAACTATGGCTACACCTTC
TRBV7-3	few	-	TRBJ2-5	CASSFNYQETQYF	TGTGCCAGCAGCTTTAACTACCAAGAGACCCAGTACTTC
TRBV6-6	-	TRBD1	TRBJ2-3	CASSLQDRVPDTQYF	TGTGCCAGCAGCCTCCAGGACAGGGTACCAGATACGCAGTATTTT
TRBV12-3/TRBV12-4	-	-	TRBJ1-1	CASSAQGYTEAFF	TGTGCCAGCAGTGCCCAGGGGTACACTGAAGCTTTCTTT
TRBV6-5	-	-	TRBJ1-2	CASSYSRGLGYGYTF	TGTGCCAGCAGTTACTCTAGGGGCCTCGGCTATGGCTACACCTTC
TRBV4-3	once	TRBD1	TRBJ2-5	CASSQGQGGYAETQYF	TGCGCCAGCAGCCAGGGACAGGGGGGGTATGCAGAGACCCAGTACTTC
TRBV12-3/TRBV12-4	few	-	TRBJ1-1	CASRRGVEAFF	TGTGCCAGCAGGCGGGGGGTTGAAGCTTTCTTT
TRBV2	-	-	TRBJ2-6	CASGVTGSGANVLTF	TGTGCCAGCGGAGTAACAGGGTCTGGGGCCAACGTCCTGACTTTC
TRBV30	-	-	TRBJ1-5	CAWSGLGRVPQPQHF	TGTGCCTGGAGTGGCCTCGGCAGGGTACCCCAGCCCCAGCATTTT
TRBV9	-	TRBD2	TRBJ2-1	CASSSPAGAGEYNEQFF	TGTGCCAGCAGCTCCCCGGCGGGAGCGGGGGAGTACAATGAGCAGTTCTTC
TRBV11-2	-	-	TRBJ2-1	CASSLVYNEQFF	TGTGCCAGCAGCCTTGTCTACAATGAGCAGTTCTTC
TRBV13	-	-	TRBJ1-2	CASSFAVTNYGYTF	TGTGCCAGCAGCTTCGCGGTTACTAACTATGGCTACACCTTC
TRBV5-1	-	TRBD2	TRBJ2-1	CASSLATSGGVNEQFF	TGCGCCAGCAGCTTGGCCACTAGCGGGGGGGTAAATGAGCAGTTCTTC
TRBV5-1	-	TRBD1	TRBJ2-7	CASSLAGQNYEQYF	TGCGCCAGCAGCTTGGCGGGACAGAATTACGAGCAGTACTTC
TRBV27	few	-	TRBJ1-2	CASTQLGSGVRGYTF	TGTGCCAGCACTCAGCTAGGATCGGGGGTTCGGGGCTACACCTTC
TRBV7-9	-	-	TRBJ1-5	CASSLDSGWSQPQHF	TGTGCCAGCAGCTTAGACTCAGGGTGGAGTCAGCCCCAGCATTTT
TRBV19	-	-	TRBJ1-2	CASSISTGRGYTF	TGTGCCAGTAGTATAAGTACAGGGAGAGGCTACACCTTC
TRBV29-1	-	TRBD2	TRBJ2-2	CSVGSSGGATGELFF	TGCAGCGTTGGATCGAGCGGGGGGGCCACCGGGGAGCTGTTTTTT
TRBV10-3	-	TRBD1	TRBJ1-4	CAISGGQGEKLFF	TGTGCCATCAGCGGGGGACAGGGTGAAAAACTGTTTTTT
TRBV5-4	many	TRBD2	TRBJ2-7	CASSFSGGLSYEQYF	TGTGCCAGCAGCTTTAGCGGGGGGCTCTCCTACGAGCAGTACTTC
TRBV3-1/TRBV3-2	-	TRBD1	TRBJ2-3	CASSHRQGRSTDTQYF	TGTGCCAGCAGCCACAGACAGGGGAGGAGCACAGATACGCAGTATTTT
TRBV5-6	-	-	TRBJ1-2	CASSLRREGYGYTF	TGTGCCAGCAGCTTGCGACGGGAGGGCTATGGCTACACCTTC
TRBV7-2	-	TRBD2	TRBJ2-3	CASSLDPGLAGDSTDTQYF	TGTGCCAGCAGCTTAGATCCGGGACTAGCGGGGGATAGCACAGATACGCAGTATTTT
TRBV15	-	-	TRBJ2-1	CASRLGENYNEQFF	TGTGCCTCCCGATTAGGAGAAAACTACAATGAGCAGTTCTTC
TRBV24-1	-	TRBD2	TRBJ2-2	CATSDGGSGGYTGELFF	TGTGCCACCAGTGATGGAGGTAGCGGGGGCTACACCGGGGAGCTGTTTTTT
TRBV5-5	-	-	TRBJ1-1	CASSLGHNTEAFF	TGTGCCAGCAGCTTGGGACACAACACTGAAGCTTTCTTT
TRBV5-4	-	TRBD2	TRBJ2-1	CASSATSGDLNEQFF	TGTGCCAGCAGCGCGACTAGCGGGGATCTTAATGAGCAGTTCTTC
TRBV7-2	-	TRBD1	TRBJ1-5	CASSLQGGNNQPQHF	TGTGCCAGCAGCTTACAGGGGGGAAACAATCAGCCCCAGCATTTT
TRBV5-1	-	TRBD2	TRBJ2-1	CPSSSQLAGGADEQFF	TGCCCCAGCAGCTCTCAACTCGCGGGGGGGGCGGATGAGCAGTTCTTC
TRBV18	once	-	TRBJ1-6	CASSSTGSANSPLHF	TGTGCCAGCTCATCAACAGGGTCGGCTAATTCACCCCTCCACTTT
TRBV4-2	-	TRBD2	TRBJ2-2	CASSRQRSGGANTGELFF	TGTGCCAGCAGCCGCCAAAGGAGCGGGGGGGCGAACACCGGGGAGCTGTTTTTT
TRBV5-6	once	TRBD1	TRBJ1-2	CASSLGQGAHGYTF	TGTGCCAGCAGCTTGGGACAGGGGGCTCATGGCTACACCTTC
TRBV6-6	-	-	TRBJ1-3	CASSYGQAHSGNTIYF	TGTGCCAGCAGTTACGGGCAGGCTCACTCTGGAAACACCATATATTTT
TRBV11-2	-	TRBD1	TRBJ2-5	CASSAQTGGETQYF	TGTGCCAGCAGCGCCCAAACAGGGGGGGAGACCCAGTACTTC
TRBV28	many	-	TRBJ1-1	CASSLTGGGTEAFF	TGTGCCAGCAGTTTAACGGGAGGTGGCACTGAAGCTTTCTTT
TRBV9	-	-	TRBJ1-5	CASSEGRQALQPQHF	TGTGCCAGCAGCGAGGGGAGACAGGCCCTTCAGCCCCAGCATTTT
TRBV9	many	-	TRBJ1-4	CASSPEDFFNEKLFF	TGTGCCAGCAGTCCCGAGGACTTTTTTAATGAAAAACTGTTTTTT
TRBV3-1/TRBV3-2	-	-	TRBJ2-2	CASSWRDAPTGELFF	TGTGCCAGCAGCTGGAGGGACGCACCCACCGGGGAGCTGTTTTTT
TRBV5-5	few	-	TRBJ1-4	CASSFDRPLNEKLFF	TGTGCCAGCAGCTTCGACAGGCCTCTCAATGAAAAACTGTTTTTT
TRBV6-5	-	-	TRBJ1-3	CASSSGRSSGNTIYF	TGTGCCAGCAGTTCAGGGCGGAGCTCTGGAAACACCATATATTTT
TRBV5-1	few	TRBD1	TRBJ1-2	CASSGSGTGVPRDYGYTF	TGCGCCAGCAGCGGATCCGGGACAGGGGTCCCTCGGGACTATGGCTACACCTTC
TRBV28	-	-	TRBJ1-1	CASSPLLGGVNTEAFF	TGTGCCAGCAGCCCCCTGCTCGGAGGGGTGAACACTGAAGCTTTCTTT